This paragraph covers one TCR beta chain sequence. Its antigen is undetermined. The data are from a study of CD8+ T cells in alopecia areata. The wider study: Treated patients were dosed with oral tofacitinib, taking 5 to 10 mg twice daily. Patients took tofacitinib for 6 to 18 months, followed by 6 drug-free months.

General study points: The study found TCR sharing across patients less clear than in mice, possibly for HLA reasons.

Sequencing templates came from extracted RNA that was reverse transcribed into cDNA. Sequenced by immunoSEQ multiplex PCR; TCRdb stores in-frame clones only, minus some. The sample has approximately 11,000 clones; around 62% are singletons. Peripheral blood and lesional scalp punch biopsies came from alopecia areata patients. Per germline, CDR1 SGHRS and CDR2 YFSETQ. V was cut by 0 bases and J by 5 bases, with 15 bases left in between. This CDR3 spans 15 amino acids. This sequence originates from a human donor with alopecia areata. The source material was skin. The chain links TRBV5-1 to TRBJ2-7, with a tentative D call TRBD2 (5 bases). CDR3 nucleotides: TGCGCCAGCAGCTTGGTCTCCGGGGAAAGCCACGAGCAGTACTTC. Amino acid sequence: CASSLVSGESHEQYF.